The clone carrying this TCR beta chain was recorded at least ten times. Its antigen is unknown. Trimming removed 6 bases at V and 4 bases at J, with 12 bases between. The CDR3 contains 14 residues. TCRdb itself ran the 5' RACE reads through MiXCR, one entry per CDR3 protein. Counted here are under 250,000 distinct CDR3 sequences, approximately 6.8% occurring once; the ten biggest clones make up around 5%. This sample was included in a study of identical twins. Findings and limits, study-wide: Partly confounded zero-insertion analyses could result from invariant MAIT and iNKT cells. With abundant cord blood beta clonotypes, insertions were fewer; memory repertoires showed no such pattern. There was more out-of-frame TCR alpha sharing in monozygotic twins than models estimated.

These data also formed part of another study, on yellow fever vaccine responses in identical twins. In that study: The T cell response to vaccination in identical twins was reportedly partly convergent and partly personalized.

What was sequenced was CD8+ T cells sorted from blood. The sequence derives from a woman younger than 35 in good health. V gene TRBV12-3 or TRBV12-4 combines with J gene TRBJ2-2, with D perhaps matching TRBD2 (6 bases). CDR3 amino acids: CASSRDSSTGELFF. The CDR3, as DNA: TGTGCCAGCAGCCGGGACTCCTCCACCGGGGAGCTGTTTTTT.